Sequencing of this TCR beta chain was carried out in a study of blood T cell repertoires in COVID-19. Profiled with immunoSEQ multiplex PCR; TCRdb holds only in-frame clones, not every one. The data show approximately 500,000 clones, 80% to 90% seen once. This CDR3 comprises 14 residues. Trimming took 6 bases from V and 4 from J, leaving 16 bases between them. The V gene's germline CDR1 is MNHNS and CDR2 SASEGT. This clone appeared once. The chain has TRBV6-1 and TRBJ2-7, with a possible D match to TRBD1 (6 bases). The sequenced material came from peripheral blood. The sequence was collected from a man younger than 35 with COVID-19, enrolled during active disease. The CDR3, as DNA: TGTGCCAGCAGCCCGGACAGAAAAGGATACGAGCAGTACTTC. Its protein is CASSPDRKGYEQYF.